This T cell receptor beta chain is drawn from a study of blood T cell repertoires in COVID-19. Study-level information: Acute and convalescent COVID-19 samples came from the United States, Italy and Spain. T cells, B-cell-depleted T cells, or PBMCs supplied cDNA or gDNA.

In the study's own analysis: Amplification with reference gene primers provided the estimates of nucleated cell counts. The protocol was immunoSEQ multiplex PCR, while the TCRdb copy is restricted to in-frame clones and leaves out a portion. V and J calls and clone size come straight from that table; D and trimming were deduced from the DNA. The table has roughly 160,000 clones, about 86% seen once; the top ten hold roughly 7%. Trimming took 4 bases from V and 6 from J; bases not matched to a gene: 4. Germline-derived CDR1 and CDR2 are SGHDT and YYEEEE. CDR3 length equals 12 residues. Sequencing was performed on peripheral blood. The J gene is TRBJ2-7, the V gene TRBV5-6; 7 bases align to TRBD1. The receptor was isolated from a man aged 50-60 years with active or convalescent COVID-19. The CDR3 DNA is TGTGCCAGCAGCGCCACAGGGGTCGAGCAGTACTTC. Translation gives CASSATGVEQYF.